The following is a T cell receptor (beta chain) sequence with its context. Membership in each cohort depended on participant-reported clinical history. The data derive from a study of blood T cell repertoires in COVID-19. Libraries were prepared by immunoSEQ multiplex PCR; TCRdb keeps only in-frame clonotypes and omits some of them. The repertoire holds a few hundred thousand clones, with 75% to 90% as singletons. The CDR3 length is 15 residues. Germline assignment: CDR1 LNHDA and CDR2 SQIVND (reference sequence). The V segment lost 7 bases and the J segment 5 bases; nucleotides outside the gene matches: 9.

The clonotype comes from a woman aged 60 to 75 who had recovered from COVID-19. Sequencing was performed on PBMCs or T cells enriched from blood (not recorded which). The gene calls are TRBV19 and TRBJ2-1; TRBD1 agrees at 9 bases. CDR3 DNA: TGTGCCAGTATGGGGACAGGGATTGGCAACAATGAGCAGTTCTTC. It specifies CASMGTGIGNNEQFF.